This is a list of T cell receptor beta chains from one sample in a study of OX40 agonist ivuxolimab in advanced cancers. The table came from immunoSEQ multiplex PCR; TCRdb's copy has only in-frame clones and leaves some out. The data contain over 70,000 clones, 85% to 90% of them singletons. The specimen comprised CD4+ or CD8+ T cells sorted from blood, sampled in a trial of the OX40 agonist ivuxolimab. The receptors were sampled from an adult with an advanced solid tumor such as melanoma, head and neck, liver or kidney cancer. CDR3s include the opening cysteine and the closing phenylalanine or tryptophan. Each record gives: V gene, J gene, D gene, clone size, CDR3 DNA, CDR3 protein. D genes are given only for firm matches. A row's size may be missing; if present it is once, few, many or a size class.

V gene: TRBV18
J gene: TRBJ1-2
D gene: -
clone size: -
CDR3 DNA: TGTGCCAGCAACCATAGGGGGGGGCCGCCGAATCGCTACACCTTC
CDR3 protein: CASNHRGGPPNRYTF

V gene: TRBV6-1
J gene: TRBJ2-3
D gene: -
clone size: many
CDR3 DNA: TGTGCCAGCAGTGAAGCGTATGGCGAGCGGGAGTATTTT
CDR3 protein: CASSEAYGEREYF

V gene: TRBV11-2
J gene: TRBJ1-5
D gene: TRBD1
clone size: -
CDR3 DNA: TGTGCCAGCAGCCTCGGGACAGGCAATCAGCCCCAGCATTTT
CDR3 protein: CASSLGTGNQPQHF

V gene: TRBV7-6
J gene: TRBJ2-2
D gene: -
clone size: once
CDR3 DNA: TGTGCCAGCAGCTTAGCGCAAGATTTGCTGATTGGGGAGCTGTTTTTT
CDR3 protein: CASSLAQDLLIGELFF

V gene: TRBV7-6
J gene: TRBJ2-1
D gene: -
clone size: -
CDR3 DNA: TGTGCCAGCAGCCTCTCGGGAGTGTACAATGAGCAGTTCTTC
CDR3 protein: CASSLSGVYNEQFF

V gene: TRBV27
J gene: TRBJ1-5
D gene: -
clone size: -
CDR3 DNA: TGTGCCAGTCGCAGGAGATATAGCAATCAGCCCCAGCATTTT
CDR3 protein: CASRRRYSNQPQHF

V gene: TRBV29-1
J gene: TRBJ2-7
D gene: TRBD1
clone size: -
CDR3 DNA: TGCAGCGTTGGTCCCCAGGGGGCCAACGAGCAGTACTTC
CDR3 protein: CSVGPQGANEQYF

V gene: TRBV5-1
J gene: TRBJ2-2
D gene: -
clone size: -
CDR3 DNA: TGCGCCAGCAGCATGAACCCGGGGGGCGACACCGGGGAGCTGTTTTTT
CDR3 protein: CASSMNPGGDTGELFF

V gene: TRBV28
J gene: TRBJ2-5
D gene: -
clone size: -
CDR3 DNA: TGTGCCAGCAGTCTGACAGTACTAGCTAACACACAAGAGACCCAGTACTTC
CDR3 protein: CASSLTVLANTQETQYF

V gene: TRBV27
J gene: TRBJ1-2
D gene: -
clone size: -
CDR3 DNA: TGTGCCACCAAGGAACCCGGGGGCCTAAAGCGGGGCTACACCTTC
CDR3 protein: CATKEPGGLKRGYTF

V gene: TRBV30
J gene: TRBJ1-2
D gene: -
clone size: -
CDR3 DNA: TGTGCCTGGAGTGAGGCCCCTAATAGCTACACCTTC
CDR3 protein: CAWSEAPNSYTF

V gene: TRBV4-1
J gene: TRBJ1-2
D gene: -
clone size: -
CDR3 DNA: TGCGCCAGCAGCCATGCTGGAGACTATGGCTACACCTTC
CDR3 protein: CASSHAGDYGYTF

V gene: TRBV14
J gene: TRBJ2-7
D gene: TRBD2
clone size: -
CDR3 DNA: TGTGCCAGCAGCCGCCTGAGCGGGGGAGCGACAGCGGACTTC
CDR3 protein: CASSRLSGGATADF

V gene: TRBV5-1
J gene: TRBJ2-2
D gene: -
clone size: -
CDR3 DNA: TGCGCCAGCAGCTTGGTGCGGGCCGGGACCGGGGAGCTGTTTTTT
CDR3 protein: CASSLVRAGTGELFF

V gene: TRBV4-2
J gene: TRBJ1-2
D gene: -
clone size: -
CDR3 DNA: TGTGCCAGCAGCTCCCTCACCTGGGGGCATTATGGCTACACCTTC
CDR3 protein: CASSSLTWGHYGYTF

V gene: TRBV30
J gene: TRBJ1-1
D gene: -
clone size: -
CDR3 DNA: TGTGCCTGGAGTGTAGACATGAACACTGAAGCTTTCTTT
CDR3 protein: CAWSVDMNTEAFF

V gene: TRBV7-9
J gene: TRBJ2-1
D gene: -
clone size: -
CDR3 DNA: TGTGCCAGCAGCTTAGGTGATGAGCAGTTCTTC
CDR3 protein: CASSLGDEQFF

V gene: TRBV18
J gene: TRBJ1-5
D gene: -
clone size: -
CDR3 DNA: TGTGCCAGCTCACCCCAAGATAGCAATCAGCCCCAGCATTTT
CDR3 protein: CASSPQDSNQPQHF

V gene: TRBV10-3
J gene: TRBJ1-2
D gene: -
clone size: once
CDR3 DNA: TGTGCCATCAGTGAGTCCGAGGTTTATGGCTACACCTTC
CDR3 protein: CAISESEVYGYTF

V gene: TRBV5-4
J gene: TRBJ2-5
D gene: -
clone size: few
CDR3 DNA: TGTGCCAGCAGCTTTAGTGGCAGCCAAGAGACCCAGTACTTC
CDR3 protein: CASSFSGSQETQYF

V gene: TRBV21-1
J gene: TRBJ2-1
D gene: -
clone size: -
CDR3 DNA: TGTGCCAGCAACGAGAACCCTCCAGGGACAGTATTATACAATGAGCAGTTCTTC
CDR3 protein: CASNENPPGTVLYNEQFF

V gene: TRBV7-9
J gene: TRBJ1-2
D gene: -
clone size: once
CDR3 DNA: TGTGCCAGCAGCTTAGGTAGCGGACTCACCGGTAACTATGGCTACACCTTC
CDR3 protein: CASSLGSGLTGNYGYTF

V gene: TRBV6-6
J gene: TRBJ1-1
D gene: TRBD1
clone size: -
CDR3 DNA: TGTGCCAGCAGTTACTCAGGGGGCGCGGAGGACACTGAAGCTTTCTTT
CDR3 protein: CASSYSGGAEDTEAFF

V gene: TRBV20-1
J gene: TRBJ2-7
D gene: -
clone size: -
CDR3 DNA: TGCAGTGTTTTAAGGGGGTACGAGCAGTACTTC
CDR3 protein: CSVLRGYEQYF

V gene: TRBV19
J gene: TRBJ1-2
D gene: TRBD1
clone size: -
CDR3 DNA: TGTGCCAGTAGTATCTCATCAACAGGGGGCGATGGCTACACCTTC
CDR3 protein: CASSISSTGGDGYTF

V gene: TRBV28
J gene: TRBJ2-2
D gene: -
clone size: -
CDR3 DNA: TGTGCCAGCACCTCCAGCACCGGGGAGCTGTTTTTT
CDR3 protein: CASTSSTGELFF

V gene: TRBV9
J gene: TRBJ2-1
D gene: -
clone size: -
CDR3 DNA: TGTGCCAGCAGCGGACCCGGAGACTACGGGATAGATGAGCAGTTCTTC
CDR3 protein: CASSGPGDYGIDEQFF

V gene: TRBV12-5
J gene: TRBJ2-3
D gene: TRBD2
clone size: -
CDR3 DNA: TGTGCTAGTGGTTTGGCCAAACTTTCTAGCGGGAGGCTCCAACTCACAGATACGCAGTATTTT
CDR3 protein: CASGLAKLSSGRLQLTDTQYF

V gene: TRBV7-6
J gene: TRBJ1-1
D gene: -
clone size: -
CDR3 DNA: TGTGCCAGCAGCTTGGCCTCGGACAGCGAGAACACTGAAGCTTTCTTT
CDR3 protein: CASSLASDSENTEAFF

V gene: TRBV6-1
J gene: TRBJ1-2
D gene: TRBD1
clone size: once
CDR3 DNA: TGTGCCAGCAGGCCGGGACAGTGGAACTATGGCTACACCTTC
CDR3 protein: CASRPGQWNYGYTF

V gene: TRBV4-1
J gene: TRBJ1-5
D gene: TRBD1
clone size: -
CDR3 DNA: TGCGCCAGCAGCCAAGGACAGGGAGTGTTGCAAGTTCAGCCCCAGCATTTT
CDR3 protein: CASSQGQGVLQVQPQHF